Described below is a single TCR beta chain sequence and its context. The data are from a study of shared clonotypes between healthy human individuals. This CDR3 is 18 amino acids long. V lost 1 base to trimming and J lost 0 bases, with 15 bases between them. Germline CDR1 reads SEHNR; CDR2 reads FQNEAQ (reference sequence). Profiling relied on immunoSEQ multiplex PCR, and the TCRdb table lists in-frame clones only, not all of them. The repertoire holds hundreds of thousands of clones, with around three quarters as singletons. The sequencing sample was made of PBMCs. The V and J genes are TRBV7-9 and TRBJ1-4; no firm D call. The source is a woman aged 35 to 49 in good health. Some clones in this sample may be carry-over from other donors' samples. The CDR3 sequence is CASSLGTRGAATNEKLFF. The CDR3 nucleotides read TGTGCCAGCAGCTTAGGGACCCGGGGAGCGGCAACTAATGAAAAACTGTTTTTT.